This T cell receptor beta chain was found in a study of blood T cells in healthy people across ages. All donors came from Russia, were Caucasian and healthy, and spanned ages about 6 to 90. The V gene's germline CDR1 is MNHNS and CDR2 SASEGT. The CDR3 length is 16 residues. Germline trimming cut 8 bases from V and 3 bases from J; bases unmatched to any gene: 13. This clonotype occurred many times. Next came a second PCR, run for about 7 to 12 cycles, which used a sample-barcoded 5' primer along with a J-beta primer mix. TCRdb processed the 5' RACE reads anew with MiXCR; each CDR3 protein has one entry. The sample lists around 1,100,000 distinct CDR3 sequences, about two fifths occurring once.

The sequence was collected from a man in his late teens or twenties in good health. Material: blood. This chain connects TRBV6-1 to TRBJ2-1; 7 bases line up with TRBD1. The CDR3 reads CASDIGRTGSYNEQFF. For the CDR3, the DNA is TGTGCCAGCGATATAGGTAGGACAGGCAGCTACAATGAGCAGTTCTTC.